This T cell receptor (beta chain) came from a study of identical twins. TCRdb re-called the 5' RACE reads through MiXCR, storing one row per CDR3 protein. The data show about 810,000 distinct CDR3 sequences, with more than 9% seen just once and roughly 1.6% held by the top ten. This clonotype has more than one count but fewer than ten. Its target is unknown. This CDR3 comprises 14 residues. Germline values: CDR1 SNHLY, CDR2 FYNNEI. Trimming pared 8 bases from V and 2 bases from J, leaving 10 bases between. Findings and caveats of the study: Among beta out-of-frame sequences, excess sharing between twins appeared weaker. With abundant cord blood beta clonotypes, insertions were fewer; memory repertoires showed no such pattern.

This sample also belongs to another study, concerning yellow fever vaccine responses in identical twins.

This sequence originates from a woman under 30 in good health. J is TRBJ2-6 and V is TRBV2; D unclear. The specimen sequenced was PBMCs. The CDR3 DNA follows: TGTGCCAGCCTATATACCCCTGGGGCCAACGTCCTGACTTTC. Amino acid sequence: CASLYTPGANVLTF.